This T cell receptor (beta chain) was captured by sequencing in a study of T cell repertoires and Cas9 in healthy adults listed by TCRdb under 2018. For the study in its entirety: SpCas9-reactive T cells were characterized for multi-effector potency, cytotoxicity and lineage determination within the CD4 and CD8 compartments. The study examined preexisting T cell immunity against the Streptococcus pyogenes Cas9 nuclease (SpCas9) used in CRISPR gene editing. What the work shows at the level of the full study, not this receptor alone: SpCas9-reactive regulatory T cells were reported to mitigate proliferation and function of SpCas9-reactive effector T cells in vitro.

According to the germline V gene, CDR1 reads SGHRS and CDR2 reads YFSETQ. From its cysteine to its phenylalanine, the CDR3 spans 11 amino acids. Here the CDR3 DNA is all that survives: 33 bases in frame from base 1. Trimming removed 6 bases from V and 5 bases from J, leaving 8 bases between the germline ends. All of the donors in the study were healthy humans. Library creation used the immunoSEQ multiplex PCR assay. In its TCRdb copy, this immuneACCESS table keeps in-frame sequences only and misses some clones. Where compared with another copy, unresolved V genes explain less than half of these, and the others have no known cause. A total of roughly 13,000 clones appear in this sample, approximately 92% of them only once. Clones ranked in the top ten supply roughly 1.5% of the sample. This clone is large (0.1 to 1%). Its antigen specificity is not known. No base-level quality is on record; no much larger clone is a single base apart.

This TCR derives from a human donor in good health. The rearrangement combines TRBV5-1 with TRBJ1-2, with the D gene too uncertain to name. Sequences were obtained from Tregs (CD4+, CD25+, CD127-, CD137-, CD154-) from PBMCs; culture status not recorded. DNA sequence: TGCGCCAGCACAGATCTATATGGCTACACCTTC. Its translation reads: CASTDLYGYTF.